One and the same sample provided the 6 T cell receptor beta chains below, sequenced in a study of T cell responses to AZD1222 COVID-19 vaccine. Clones were sequenced by immunoSEQ multiplex PCR, and TCRdb holds only the in-frame ones, with some missing. The table includes 150,000 or so clones, 80% to 95% detected once. Sequences were derived from peripheral blood, sampled on day 0 of AZD1222 vaccination. Every receptor here comes from an adult in good health.

The chain employs TRBV12-3 or TRBV12-4 and TRBJ2-5, with D uncertain. Deletions cut 8 bases from V and 4 bases from J, with 14 bases between. CDR3 size: 13 residues. The CDR3 region is CASGNQEGETQYF. DNA for the CDR3: TGTGCCAGCGGAAATCAAGAAGGAGAGACCCAGTACTTC.

This chain connects TRBV19 to TRBJ2-1; 9 bases agree with TRBD2. V lost 4 bases, J lost 0 bases, and 4 bases stayed unmatched. CDR3 size: 16 residues. CDR1 is LNHDA and CDR2 is SQIVND in the germline V gene (reference sequence). The CDR3 region is CASSTSLAGSYNEQFF. DNA for the CDR3: TGTGCCAGTAGTACCTCACTAGCGGGCTCCTACAATGAGCAGTTCTTC.

The J gene is TRBJ2-1, the V gene TRBV18; D call uncertain. Trimming removed 8 bases from V and 5 bases from J, with 16 bases in between. The CDR3 length is 14 residues. Germline V lookup: CDR1 KGHSH, CDR2 LQKENI. The CDR3 loop is CASHSLPVNNEQFF. In DNA form, the CDR3 reads TGTGCCAGCCACAGTTTGCCGGTAAACAATGAGCAGTTCTTC.

This chain connects TRBV6-5 to TRBJ1-2; perhaps TRBD1 as D (6 bases). V lost 6 bases and J 0 bases, leaving 14 bases between the germline ends. This CDR3 has 15 residues. Germline V gene sequence: CDR1 MNHEY, CDR2 SVGAGI. CDR3 sequence (DNA): TGTGCCAGCAGCCCACAGGGACCCACTAACTATGGCTACACCTTC. Translating it yields CASSPQGPTNYGYTF.

In DNA, the CDR3 is TGCAGCGTTGACGAAGGGGGGGGCACTGAAGCTTTCTTT. Amino acid sequence: CSVDEGGGTEAFF. This sequence joins TRBV29-1 and TRBJ1-1; perhaps TRBD1 as D (6 bases). This CDR3 spans 13 amino acids. Per the germline V gene, CDR1 is SQVTM and CDR2 is ANQGSEA. Trimming removed 3 bases at V and 4 bases at J, with 12 bases between.

This chain links TRBV5-1 with TRBJ2-1, with 9 bases that match TRBD1. J lost 8 bases, V lost 3 bases, and 9 bases had no gene match. Per the germline V gene, CDR1 is SGHRS and CDR2 is YFSETQ. CDR3 size: 15 residues. The CDR3 here is CASSSRTGAGDEQFF. The DNA for the CDR3 is TGCGCCAGCAGCTCACGGACAGGGGCGGGGGATGAGCAGTTCTTC.